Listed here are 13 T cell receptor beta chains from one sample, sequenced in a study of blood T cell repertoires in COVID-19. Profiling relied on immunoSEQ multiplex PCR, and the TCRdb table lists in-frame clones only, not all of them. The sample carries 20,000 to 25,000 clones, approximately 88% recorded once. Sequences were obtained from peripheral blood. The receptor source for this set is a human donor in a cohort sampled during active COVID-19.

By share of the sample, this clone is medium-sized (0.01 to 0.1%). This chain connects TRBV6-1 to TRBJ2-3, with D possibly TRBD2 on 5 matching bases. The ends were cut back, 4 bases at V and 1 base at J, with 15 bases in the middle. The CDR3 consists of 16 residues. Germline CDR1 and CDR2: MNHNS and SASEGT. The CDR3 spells CASSGPSTDGTDTQYF. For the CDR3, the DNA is TGTGCCAGCAGTGGCCCTAGCACGGACGGCACAGATACGCAGTATTTT.

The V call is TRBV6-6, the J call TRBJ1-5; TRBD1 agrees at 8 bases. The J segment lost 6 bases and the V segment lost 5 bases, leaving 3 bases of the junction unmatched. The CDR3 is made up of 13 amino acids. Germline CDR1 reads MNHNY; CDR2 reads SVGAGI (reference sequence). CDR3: CASSGQGGQPQHF. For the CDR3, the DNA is TGTGCCAGCAGTGGACAGGGCGGTCAGCCCCAGCATTTT.

Here the CDR3 DNA reads TGTGCCACCAGTGATTTGGTCGGGGGAAAGCAGTACTTC. The encoded protein is CATSDLVGGKQYF. V usage is TRBV24-1 and J usage is TRBJ2-7; possibly TRBD2 for D (6 bases). V gave up 0 bases and J gave up 8 bases, with 10 bases separating them. Germline V gives CDR1 KGHDR, CDR2 SFDVKD. The CDR3 is 13 amino acids.

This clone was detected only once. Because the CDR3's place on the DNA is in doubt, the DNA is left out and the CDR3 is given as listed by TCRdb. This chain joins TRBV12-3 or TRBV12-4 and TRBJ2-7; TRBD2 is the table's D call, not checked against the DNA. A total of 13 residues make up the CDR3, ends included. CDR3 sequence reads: CASSFVGPGEQYF.

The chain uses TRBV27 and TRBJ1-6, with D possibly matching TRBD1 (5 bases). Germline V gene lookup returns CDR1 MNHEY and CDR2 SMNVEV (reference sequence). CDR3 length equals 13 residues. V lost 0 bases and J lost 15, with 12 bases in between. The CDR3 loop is CASSLSIWDFLHF. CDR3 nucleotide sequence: TGTGCCAGCAGTTTATCCATCTGGGACTTCCTCCACTTT.

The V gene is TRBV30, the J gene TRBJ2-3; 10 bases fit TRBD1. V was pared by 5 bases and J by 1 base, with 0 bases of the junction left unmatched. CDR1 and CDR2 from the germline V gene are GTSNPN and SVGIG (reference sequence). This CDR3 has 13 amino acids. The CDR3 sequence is CAWDRGRTDTQYF. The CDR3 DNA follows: TGTGCCTGGGACAGGGGGCGCACAGATACGCAGTATTTT.

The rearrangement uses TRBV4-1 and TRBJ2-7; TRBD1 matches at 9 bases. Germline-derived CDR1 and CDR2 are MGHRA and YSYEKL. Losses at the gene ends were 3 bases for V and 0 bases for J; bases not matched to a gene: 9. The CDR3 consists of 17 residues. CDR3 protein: CASSHPRTGVYSYEQYF. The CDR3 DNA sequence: TGCGCCAGCAGCCACCCGAGGACAGGGGTATACTCCTACGAGCAGTACTTC.

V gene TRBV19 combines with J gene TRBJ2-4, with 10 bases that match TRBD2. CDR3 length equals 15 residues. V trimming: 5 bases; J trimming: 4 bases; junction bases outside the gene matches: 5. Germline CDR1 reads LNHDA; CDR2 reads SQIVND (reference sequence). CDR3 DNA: TGTGCCAGTAGTGTTTTAGCGGGAGGAAAAAACATTCAGTACTTC. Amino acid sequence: CASSVLAGGKNIQYF. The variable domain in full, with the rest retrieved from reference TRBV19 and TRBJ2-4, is DGGITQSPKYLFRKEGQNVTLSCEQNLNHDAMYWYRQDPGQGLRLIYYSQIVNDFQKGDIAEGYSVSREKKESFPLTVTSAQKNPTAFYLCASSVLAGGKNIQYFGAGTRLSVL.

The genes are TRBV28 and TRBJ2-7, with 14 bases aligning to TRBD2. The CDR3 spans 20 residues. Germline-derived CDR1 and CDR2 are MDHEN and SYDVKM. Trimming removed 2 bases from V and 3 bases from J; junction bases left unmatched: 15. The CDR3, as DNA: TGTGCCAGCAGTTTACGACTAGCGGGAGGGCCCTTGCCCAGTCTCTACGAGCAGTACTTC. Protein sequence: CASSLRLAGGPLPSLYEQYF.

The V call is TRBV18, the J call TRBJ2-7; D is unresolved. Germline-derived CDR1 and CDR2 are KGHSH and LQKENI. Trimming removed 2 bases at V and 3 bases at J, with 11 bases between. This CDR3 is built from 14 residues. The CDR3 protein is CASSPTPSGYEQYF. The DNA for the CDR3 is TGTGCCAGCTCACCAACACCTTCAGGCTACGAGCAGTACTTC.

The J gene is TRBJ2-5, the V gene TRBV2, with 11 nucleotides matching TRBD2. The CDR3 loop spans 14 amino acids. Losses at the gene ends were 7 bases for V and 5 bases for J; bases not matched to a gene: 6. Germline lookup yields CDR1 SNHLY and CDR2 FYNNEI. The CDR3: CASTLAGGPETQYF. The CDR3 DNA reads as TGTGCCAGCACTTTAGCGGGAGGGCCCGAGACCCAGTACTTC.

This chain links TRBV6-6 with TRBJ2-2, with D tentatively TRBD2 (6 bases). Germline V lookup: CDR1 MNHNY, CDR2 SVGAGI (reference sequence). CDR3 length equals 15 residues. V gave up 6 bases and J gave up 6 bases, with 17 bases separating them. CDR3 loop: CASSSPRGGAGELFF. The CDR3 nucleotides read TGTGCCAGCAGCTCTCCTAGGGGAGGCGCCGGGGAGCTGTTTTTT.

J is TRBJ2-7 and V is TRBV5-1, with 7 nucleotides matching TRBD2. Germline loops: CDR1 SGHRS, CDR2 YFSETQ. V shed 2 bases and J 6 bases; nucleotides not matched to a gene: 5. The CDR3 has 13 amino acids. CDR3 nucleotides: TGCGCCAGCAGCTTTGCGGGAGACGGCGAGCAGTACTTC. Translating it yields CASSFAGDGEQYF.